The rows below give T cell receptor beta chains drawn from one sample of a study of response to subunit inactivated influenza vaccine. One entry per CDR3 protein results from TCRdb running MiXCR on the RT-PCR reads. This sample yields about 520,000 distinct CDR3 sequences, of which 7.2% are seen a single time; around 12% belongs to the top ten. The sample consisted of PBMCs from blood, taken 23 months after vaccination. These receptors all stem from a man aged 45 to 75 who received an inactivated influenza vaccine. Each CDR3 is given with its conserved first and last residue. D genes are given only for firm matches. Clone size is stated in some rows and not others, as once, few, many or a class when expanded.

size	J	D	V	DNA	CDR3
few	TRBJ2-7	.	TRBV4-1	TGCGCCAGCAGCCAAGTGGTCAGAGTATACGAGCAGTACTTC	CASSQVVRVYEQYF
.	TRBJ2-5	.	TRBV5-1	TGCGCCAGCAGGGCCGGTGGTGAGACCCAGTACTTC	CASRAGGETQYF
.	TRBJ2-1	TRBD1	TRBV5-4	TGTGCCAGCAGCCCGGGACAGGGGTCTGAGCAGTTCTTC	CASSPGQGSEQFF
.	TRBJ1-2	.	TRBV5-1	TGCGCCAGCAGCCCGCGGACCACAGGCTATGGCTACACCTTC	CASSPRTTGYGYTF
.	TRBJ1-1	TRBD1	TRBV7-9	TGTGCCAGCAGCTCAAACACAGGGGCAATTGAAGCTTTCTTT	CASSSNTGAIEAFF
.	TRBJ2-1	TRBD2	TRBV5-1	TGCGCCAGCAGCTTGGATCTAGCGGGGGGCAATGAGCAGTTCTTC	CASSLDLAGGNEQFF
.	TRBJ2-7	.	TRBV5-6	TGTGCCAGCAGCTTAGAAGCTCCTGACAGGCCCACGGGTGAGCAGTACTTC	CASSLEAPDRPTGEQYF
few	TRBJ1-5	TRBD1	TRBV5-1	TGCGCCAGCAGCAAGGGGACAGATCAGCCCCAGCATTTT	CASSKGTDQPQHF
many	TRBJ1-2	.	TRBV4-3	TGCGCCAGCAGCCAAGGGGACGGACAACACCGGAACTATGGCTACACCTTC	CASSQGDGQHRNYGYTF
few	TRBJ2-2	.	TRBV15	TGTGCTACCAGCAGAGAATCCTCCGTTGGGGAGCTGTTTTTT	CATSRESSVGELFF
many	TRBJ1-4	.	TRBV5-1	TGCGCCAGCAGCCGTGAGGGGATTAATGAAAAACTGTTTTTT	CASSREGINEKLFF
.	TRBJ2-3	.	TRBV7-7	TGTGCTAGCAGCTTAGGAGCACAGCCCACAGATACGCAGTATTTT	CASSLGAQPTDTQYF
.	TRBJ2-5	TRBD1	TRBV4-2	TGTGCCAGCAGCCACGCCGACAGGGACCAAGAGACCCAGTACTTC	CASSHADRDQETQYF
few	TRBJ1-5	.	TRBV20-1	TGCAGTGCTAGAGGACTATACAATCAGCCCCAGCATTTT	CSARGLYNQPQHF
once	TRBJ1-4	TRBD1	TRBV4-3	TGCGCCAGCAGCCAGCCGGGACAGGGGCACGAAAAACTGTTTTTT	CASSQPGQGHEKLFF
.	TRBJ2-1	.	TRBV27	TGTGCCAGCACTTCATTGGGACGGAACAATGAGCAGTTCTTC	CASTSLGRNNEQFF
many	TRBJ1-3	.	TRBV4-1	TGCGCCAGCAGCCTCCAGAGCTCTGGAAACACCATATATTTT	CASSLQSSGNTIYF
few	TRBJ2-5	.	TRBV14	TGTGCCAGCAGCCAAGGTTCGGGACTTGGGGAGACCCAGTACTTC	CASSQGSGLGETQYF
few	TRBJ1-1	.	TRBV5-1	TGCGCCAGCAGCCCTGTGACACAGGCAAACACTGAAGCTTTCTTT	CASSPVTQANTEAFF
few	TRBJ1-1	.	TRBV3-1	TGTGCCAGCAGCCAAGGACGAAAGAACACTGAAGCTTTCTTT	CASSQGRKNTEAFF
.	TRBJ2-1	TRBD2	TRBV7-8	TGTGCCAGCAGCCCGACGCGGATAGCGGGAGTCAATGAGCAGTTCTTC	CASSPTRIAGVNEQFF
many	TRBJ1-6	.	TRBV4-3	TGCGCCAGCAGCCAAGGTTGGACGGCTAAATCTGCTAATTCACCCCTCCACTTT	CASSQGWTAKSANSPLHF
.	TRBJ2-1	.	TRBV7-3	TGTGCCAGCAGCTTAAATGCAGGGCTAAATGAGCAGTTCTTC	CASSLNAGLNEQFF
.	TRBJ1-6	TRBD1	TRBV7-8	TGTGCCAGCCGCTTGGGACAGGGGGCGGGAAATTCACCCCTCCACTTT	CASRLGQGAGNSPLHF
few	TRBJ2-3	TRBD2	TRBV6-2/TRBV6-3	TGTGCCAGCAGTTACGAGGTCCGGACTAGCGGGTCTTTCACAGATACGCAGTATTTT	CASSYEVRTSGSFTDTQYF
few	TRBJ2-1	.	TRBV5-1	TGCGCCAGCAGCTTGGGCGGCCTTCACAATGAGCAGTTCTTC	CASSLGGLHNEQFF
few	TRBJ2-2	TRBD1	TRBV11-2	TGTGCCAGCAGTCTACAGGGGCGGACCGGGGAGCTGTTTTTT	CASSLQGRTGELFF
few	TRBJ2-3	TRBD2	TRBV5-1	TGCGCCAGCAGCTTGGAGGGCGGGAGTGCAGATACGCAGTATTTT	CASSLEGGSADTQYF